This T cell receptor (beta chain) was recovered during a study of T cell repertoires in cytomegalovirus infection. TCRdb ran MiXCR on the reads and lists one entry per CDR3 protein. The sample has some 450,000 distinct CDR3 sequences; about 33% are singletons. The CDR3 is 16 amino acids. In germline, CDR1 is LNHDA, CDR2 SQIVND (reference sequence). Trimming took off 4 bases at V and 3 bases at J, with 17 bases between the two ends. The TCR sequence derives from a human donor in good health (CMV status not recorded). Some clones in this sample may be carry-over from other donors' samples. The chain couples TRBV19 to TRBJ2-3, with D possibly being TRBD1 (5 bases). Sequencing was performed on PBMCs. DNA of the CDR3: TGTGCCAGTAGTACCCCGACAGTCTCCCTGACAGATACGCAGTATTTT. Protein sequence: CASSTPTVSLTDTQYF.